A selection of T cell receptor beta chains follows, all from one sample in a study of shared clonotypes between healthy human individuals. Only in-frame clones appear in the TCRdb table, and some are missing; sequencing was by immunoSEQ multiplex PCR. The table shows about 2.1 million clones, with 85% to 95% occurring only once. The sample was naive CD8+ T cells from PBMCs. The receptors stem from a man aged 18 to 30 in good health. Some clones in this sample may be carry-over from other donors' samples. The CDR3 runs from the conserved cysteine through the conserved F or W.

cdr3_aa,j_call,v_call
CASSLIQGNEQFF,TRBJ2-1,TRBV27
CASSEFKQPQHF,TRBJ1-5,TRBV6-1
CASSPQGNTEAFF,TRBJ1-1,TRBV19
CASSYLNLPYTF,TRBJ1-2,TRBV6-5
CASSLVRAAYTEAFF,TRBJ1-1,TRBV7-8
CSVEFSKEWAMEQYF,TRBJ2-7,TRBV29-1
CASSLSGPLNTEAFF,TRBJ1-1,TRBV5-6
CASSRLAENTGELFF,TRBJ2-2,TRBV4-1
CASASSSPDRLTGELFF,TRBJ2-2,TRBV7-9
CASSFNGNTEAFF,TRBJ1-1,TRBV27
CASSQGVREAETQYF,TRBJ2-5,TRBV4-3
CASSQRLLNTEAFF,TRBJ1-1,TRBV14
CASSFPGTRNYGYTF,TRBJ1-2,TRBV28
CASSYATRNEQFF,TRBJ2-1,TRBV6-5
CASSYSWASGNTIYF,TRBJ1-3,TRBV6-6
CASSGRSSTKPSTDTQYF,TRBJ2-3,TRBV7-9
CASSEISGPYTEAFF,TRBJ1-1,TRBV2
CASSDGTTQYF,TRBJ2-5,TRBV25-1
CASSLLSGGNEQFF,TRBJ2-1,TRBV27
CASSYEGTQYF,TRBJ2-5,TRBV6-6
CASSLISRIPTGELFF,TRBJ2-2,TRBV7-3
CASSEWTVMNTEAFF,TRBJ1-1,TRBV6-1